A single sample is the source of the 2 T cell receptor beta chains below, sequenced in a study of shared clonotypes between healthy human individuals. The assay was immunoSEQ multiplex PCR, and TCRdb's table has in-frame clones only and misses some. The sample has about 1.5 million clones, nearly 99% seen once; the top ten hold approximately 0.44%. The sequenced sample consisted of naive CD4+ T cells sorted from blood. Subset described: CD45RA+ positively selected. The receptors were gathered from a man aged 25-45 years in good health.

This clone appeared once. This rearrangement joins TRBV28 to TRBJ2-7; 9 positions agree with TRBD1. The CDR3 loop spans 15 amino acids. Trimming removed 6 bases from V and 3 bases from J; junction bases left unmatched: 9. Germline V gives CDR1 MDHEN, CDR2 SYDVKM. The CDR3 coding sequence is TGTGCCAGCAGACAATCCGGGACAGGGAGCTACGAGCAGTACTTC. Translating gives CASRQSGTGSYEQYF.

The CDR3 nucleotides are TGTGCCAGCAGCTCCATAACTATAGCGGGAGGGCACACCGGGGAGCTGTTTTTT. The encoded protein is CASSSITIAGGHTGELFF. This chain connects TRBV7-8 to TRBJ2-2; 11 bases fit TRBD2. Trimming removed 4 bases from V and 3 bases from J; junction bases left unmatched: 10. This CDR3 is 18 amino acids long. Germline V gene lookup returns CDR1 SGHVS and CDR2 FQNEAQ.